This entry lists 20 T cell receptor beta chains sequenced from one sample in a study of blood T cell repertoires in COVID-19. Using immunoSEQ multiplex PCR, the repertoire was profiled, and TCRdb retains in-frame clones only, with some absent. Seen here are over 100,000 clones, 80% to 90% observed once, and the top ten hold about 18%. Sequenced: peripheral blood. These receptors were obtained from a human donor with acute or convalescent COVID-19. The donor label of this sample is uncertain.

Written as DNA, the CDR3 is TGTGCCAGCAGCGGACTAGCGGGGGAGGTCCAGCAGTTCTTC. Translation gives CASSGLAGEVQQFF. V usage is TRBV6-5 and J usage is TRBJ2-1; TRBD2 aligns across 13 bases. The CDR3 has 14 residues. V gave up 6 bases and J gave up 11 bases; unmatched junction bases: 7. CDR1 is MNHEY and CDR2 is SVGAGI in the germline V gene.

The chain carries TRBV4-2 and TRBJ2-2, with D possibly matching TRBD2 (6 bases). CDR1 is LGHNA and CDR2 is YNFKEQ in the germline V gene. The germline V and J ends were trimmed by 4 bases and 3 bases, with 18 bases remaining between them. This CDR3 comprises 17 residues. Here the CDR3 reads CASSPRRGAPDTGELFF. The CDR3 DNA is TGTGCCAGCAGCCCAAGGCGGGGAGCCCCTGACACCGGGGAGCTGTTTTTT.

The chain has TRBV27 and TRBJ2-7, with D perhaps TRBD1 (6 bases). The germline V gene encodes CDR1 MNHEY and CDR2 SMNVEV (reference sequence). V was trimmed by 6 bases and J by 2 bases, leaving 14 bases between them. The CDR3 contains 14 residues. CDR3 in amino acids: CASRGTLLTYEQYF. The CDR3 DNA reads as TGTGCCAGCAGAGGGACATTGCTAACCTACGAGCAGTACTTC.

V gene TRBV30 combines with J gene TRBJ1-1, with 9 bases lining up with TRBD1. The CDR3 has 12 amino acids. Germline assignment: CDR1 GTSNPN and CDR2 SVGIG (reference sequence). After removal of 2 bases from V and 11 bases from J, the junction contained 6 bases not matched to a gene. The CDR3, as DNA: TGTGCCTGGAGTCTTACAGGGGGCCAGGCTTTCTTT. Its protein is CAWSLTGGQAFF.

CDR3: CASSLSLQGNYGYTF. CDR3 DNA sequence: TGCGCCAGCAGCCTAAGCTTACAGGGTAACTATGGCTACACCTTC. The J gene is TRBJ1-2, the V gene TRBV4-3; TRBD1 is a possible D gene (6 bases). The CDR3 loop spans 15 amino acids. The V and J ends lost 4 bases and 1 base respectively, with 13 bases between them. The germline V gene has CDR1 LGHNA and CDR2 YSLEER.

Here the CDR3 reads CSAGANYGYTF. The CDR3 DNA follows: TGCAGTGCAGGAGCCAACTATGGCTACACCTTC. The V gene is TRBV20-1, the J gene TRBJ1-2, with unresolved D. V was pared by 6 bases and J by 2 bases, with 7 bases between. The V gene's germline CDR1 is DFQATT and CDR2 SNEGSKA (reference sequence). This CDR3 contains 11 residues.

Written as DNA, the CDR3 is TGTGCCAGTCGAGGGTGGGGAACCCGCCGTGGCTACACCTTC. This gives the protein CASRGWGTRRGYTF. The chain links TRBV19 to TRBJ1-2, with D uncertain. This CDR3 is built from 14 residues. V lost 8 bases and J lost 7, with 20 bases in between. From germline, CDR1 is LNHDA and CDR2 SQIVND (reference sequence).

The gene calls are TRBV25-1 and TRBJ1-1; maybe TRBD1 (6 bases). Germline V CDR1 and CDR2: MGHDK, SYGVNS. The CDR3 has 18 amino acids. V lost 4 bases and J 7 bases, leaving 28 bases between the germline ends. The CDR3 DNA is TGTGCCAGCAGTGGGTCGACAGGTTTGTCAGCGTCAAGAGTTGAAGCTTTCTTT. It encodes CASSGSTGLSASRVEAFF.

This clone was seen a few times. The chain combines TRBV7-8 with TRBJ1-6; the D gene is possibly TRBD1 (5 bases). Germline V lookup: CDR1 SGHVS, CDR2 FQNEAQ. The CDR3 length is 15 residues. Deletions cut 4 bases from V and 6 bases from J, with 13 bases between. CDR3 sequence (DNA): TGTGCCAGCAGCTCGTTCGGGGGTTTTAATTCACCCCTCCACTTT. It is translated as CASSSFGGFNSPLHF.

This chain uses TRBV7-3 with TRBJ1-2, with 10 bases aligning to TRBD1. With 5 bases clipped from V and 8 bases from J, the junction kept 11 bases outside the gene matches. The germline CDR1 and CDR2 sequences are SGHTA and FQGTGA. CDR3 length equals 15 residues. In DNA form, the CDR3 reads TGTGCCAGCAGCCCGACAGGGGGCGGGAATTACGGCTACACCTTC. Translating gives CASSPTGGGNYGYTF. Together with reference TRBV7-3 and TRBJ1-2, the CDR3 gives the full variable domain: GAGVSQTPSNKVTEKGKYVELRCDPISGHTALYWYRQSLGQGPEFLIYFQGTGAADDSGLPNDRFFAVRPEGSVSTLKIQRTERGDSAVYLCASSPTGGGNYGYTFGSGTRLTVV.

A remark on this clone: The same CDR3 also results from other DNA sequences found in this sample. The chain combines TRBV6-5 with TRBJ1-2, with D possibly TRBD1 on 5 matching bases. Germline V gene sequence: CDR1 MNHEY, CDR2 SVGAGI. With 6 bases removed from V and 2 bases from J, the gap between germline ends came to 10 bases. The length of the CDR3 is 13 residues. CDR3 residues: CASSPTGNYGYTF. In nucleotides, the CDR3 is TGTGCCAGCAGCCCCACAGGAAACTATGGCTACACCTTC.

The V gene is TRBV11-3, the J gene TRBJ2-3, with 15 positions matching TRBD2. CDR1 is SGHNT, CDR2 YENEEA, per germline. The CDR3 is made up of 17 amino acids. J was trimmed by 5 bases and V by 3 bases; bases with no gene match: 6. CDR3 DNA sequence: TGTGCCAGCAGCTTGCGGACTAGCGGGAGGGCCAGAGATACGCAGTATTTT. Translation gives CASSLRTSGRARDTQYF.

This chain uses TRBV18 with TRBJ2-7, with 10 bases matching TRBD2. The CDR3 has 16 amino acids. Trimming took 3 bases from V and 0 from J; bases not matched to a gene: 5. Germline CDR1 and CDR2: KGHSH and LQKENI. The CDR3 DNA follows: TGTGCCAGCTCACCGCTACTAGCGGGGAGCTCCTACGAGCAGTACTTC. Translation gives CASSPLLAGSSYEQYF.

This clone was picked up a small number of times. The chain combines TRBV27 with TRBJ2-7, with TRBD2 identical over 7 bases. There are 13 residues in the CDR3. The trim removed 6 bases at V and 5 bases at J, leaving 7 bases unmatched. Germline CDR1 and CDR2: MNHEY and SMNVEV (reference sequence). CDR3 loop: CASREVGGDEQYF. CDR3 coding DNA: TGTGCCAGCAGAGAAGTTGGGGGGGACGAGCAGTACTTC.

The chain combines TRBV5-1 with TRBJ1-1; D gene unclear. There are 14 residues in the CDR3. The germline CDR1 and CDR2 sequences are SGHRS and YFSETQ. The germline V and J ends were trimmed by 0 bases and 2 bases, with 8 bases remaining between them. The CDR3 region has the DNA TGCGCCAGCAGCTTGGCCGAGTTTAACACTGAAGCTTTCTTT. Its translation: CASSLAEFNTEAFF.

The chain employs TRBV7-3 and TRBJ2-2, with TRBD2 identical over 11 bases. The junction had 11 bases not matched to a gene; V was cut back by 4 bases and J by 1 base. The CDR3 covers 19 residues. Germline V CDR1 and CDR2: SGHTA, FQGTGA. CDR3 sequence (DNA): TGTGCCAGCAGCTCGCCCAACAAAGGACTAGCGGGGAACACCGGGGAGCTGTTTTTT. It codes for CASSSPNKGLAGNTGELFF.

The V and J genes are TRBV5-5 and TRBJ2-7, with 14 bases that match TRBD2. This CDR3 is built from 16 residues. V was clipped by 0 bases and J by 3 bases; unmatched bases: 2. The V gene's germline CDR1 is SGHKS and CDR2 YYEKEE (reference sequence). Written as DNA, the CDR3 is TGTGCCAGCAGCTTGGCCGGGACTAGCGGGGGCTACGAGCAGTACTTC. This sequence encodes CASSLAGTSGGYEQYF. The whole variable domain, filled in from reference TRBV5-5 and TRBJ2-7, reads DAGVTQSPTHLIKTRGQQVTLRCSPISGHKSVSWYQQVLGQGPQFIFQYYEKEERGRGNFPDRFSARQFPNYSSELNVNALLLGDSALYLCASSLAGTSGGYEQYFGPGTRLTVT.

J is TRBJ2-3 and V is TRBV19, with 7 bases that match TRBD2. The germline V gene encodes CDR1 LNHDA and CDR2 SQIVND (reference sequence). With V trimmed by 3 bases and J by 0 bases, 6 bases remained unmatched. The length of the CDR3 is 16 residues. This CDR3 reads CASSIMVAGSTDTQYF. CDR3 coding DNA: TGTGCCAGTAGTATTATGGTAGCGGGCAGCACAGATACGCAGTATTTT. Full variable domain (remainder filled in from reference TRBV19 and TRBJ2-3): DGGITQSPKYLFRKEGQNVTLSCEQNLNHDAMYWYRQDPGQGLRLIYYSQIVNDFQKGDIAEGYSVSREKKESFPLTVTSAQKNPTAFYLCASSIMVAGSTDTQYFGPGTRLTVL.

This sequence joins TRBV7-9 and TRBJ1-3; 7 positions agree with TRBD1. CDR1 SEHNR and CDR2 FQNEAQ come from the germline V gene (reference sequence). The trim removed 2 bases at V and 4 bases at J, leaving 14 bases unmatched. This CDR3 comprises 18 residues. The CDR3 reads CASSLISWGTAVGNTIYF. CDR3 nucleotide sequence: TGTGCCAGCAGCTTAATTTCCTGGGGGACAGCGGTAGGAAACACCATATATTTT.

The chain employs TRBV29-1 and TRBJ2-7; TRBD2 aligns across 10 bases. Germline values: CDR1 SQVTM, CDR2 ANQGSEA. V lost 4 bases to trimming and J lost 4 bases; unmatched junction nucleotides: 10. CDR3 length: 15 residues. The CDR3 nucleotides are TGCAGCGTTGTGGCTAGCGGGAGTTCCCTATACGAGCAGTACTTC. Translated, it gives CSVVASGSSLYEQYF.